The clone carrying this TCR beta chain was detected a few times. These data originate in a study of blood T cell repertoires in COVID-19. At the level of the study: Sites in the United States, Italy and Spain provided acute and convalescent COVID-19 samples. T cells, B-cell-depleted T cells, or PBMCs supplied cDNA or gDNA.

TCRdb keeps only in-frame clones here, not all; method: immunoSEQ multiplex PCR. The data contain roughly 190,000 clones, 90% of them seen just once; the ten biggest clones take up around 0.53%. CDR3 length: 16 residues. V trimming: 3 bases; J trimming: 2 bases; junction bases outside the gene matches: 6. Germline V gene data show CDR1 as MDHEN and CDR2 as SYDVKM. The source of this sequence is a man aged 50-59 years with acute or convalescent COVID-19. J is TRBJ2-2 and V is TRBV28; 7 positions agree with TRBD2. Material for sequencing was peripheral blood. CDR3 in DNA: TGTGCCAGCAGTTTTGGGCTAGCGGAAAACACCGGGGAGCTGTTTTTT. It yields the protein CASSFGLAENTGELFF.